A selection of T cell receptor beta chains follows, all from one sample in a study of post-analysis software for immune sequencing data. TCRdb used MiXCR to reprocess the PCR reads, holding one entry per CDR3 protein. The repertoire has more than 450,000 distinct CDR3 sequences, roughly 46% of them found once; the top ten carry more than 1.5%. The sequencing sample was made of blood. These receptors originate from a girl aged 5-17 years with multiple sclerosis. Both conserved end residues are part of each CDR3. Fields, in order: CDR3 DNA, CDR3 protein, clone size, V gene, D gene, J gene. The D gene is left open where the match is weak. Clone size appears in some rows only: once, few, many, or a class for an expanded clone.

TGCGCCAGCCGCGACAGGAGGACTGAAGCTTTCTTT	CASRDRRTEAFF	.	TRBV5-1	.	TRBJ1-1
TGTGCCAGCAGCCCCGCTTCCGAAGCTTTCTTT	CASSPASEAFF	few	TRBV7-9	.	TRBJ1-1
TGCGCCAGCAGCTTGGAAGGGAAGCCCTACAATGAGCAGTTCTTC	CASSLEGKPYNEQFF	once	TRBV5-1	.	TRBJ2-1
TGTGCCACCCTATCCGGGACTAGCGCGGAGACCCAGTACTTC	CATLSGTSAETQYF	few	TRBV15	TRBD2	TRBJ2-5
TGCGCCAGCAGCACGGGTCCGGGATTAAGCCCGTACGAGCAGTACTTC	CASSTGPGLSPYEQYF	.	TRBV5-1	.	TRBJ2-7
TGCAGTGCTAGGCGGCCAAGCTCCTACGAGCAGTACTTC	CSARRPSSYEQYF	.	TRBV20-1	.	TRBJ2-7
TGTGCCAGTAGTACATTGGACAGGGTCCATGGCTACACCTTC	CASSTLDRVHGYTF	.	TRBV19	TRBD1	TRBJ1-2
TGTGCCAGCAGCCGAGCGGAATCCTACGAGCAGTACTTC	CASSRAESYEQYF	.	TRBV27	.	TRBJ2-7
TGTGCCACCAGTGATGGGGACTACGGGGGGGAGCAGTTCTTC	CATSDGDYGGEQFF	.	TRBV24-1	TRBD2	TRBJ2-1
TGTGCCAGCAGGCTATTATACAATGAGCAGTTCTTC	CASRLLYNEQFF	.	TRBV12-3/TRBV12-4	.	TRBJ2-1
TGTGCCTGGAGGGACTGGGGGACAGGGGTGTTCAATGAGCAGTTCTTC	CAWRDWGTGVFNEQFF	.	TRBV30	TRBD1	TRBJ2-1
TGTGCCAGCAGCTTAAACTGGAACACTGAAGCTTTCTTT	CASSLNWNTEAFF	few	TRBV7-3	.	TRBJ1-1
TGCGCCAGCAGCTTCAGGGGGCAGCACGAGCAGTACTTC	CASSFRGQHEQYF	.	TRBV5-1	TRBD1	TRBJ2-7
TGTGCCAGCAGTTACGGAGGGGGCGCGAGCAATCAGCCCCAGCATTTT	CASSYGGGASNQPQHF	.	TRBV6-6	TRBD1	TRBJ1-5
TGTGCCAGCAGCTTACGGGGGAATGGGGCCAACGTCCTGACTTTC	CASSLRGNGANVLTF	.	TRBV7-2	.	TRBJ2-6
TGTGCCAGCAGTGGGGGGACAGCTTACTATGGCTACACCTTC	CASSGGTAYYGYTF	.	TRBV6-1	TRBD1	TRBJ1-2